This T cell receptor beta chain was obtained from a study of cytomegalovirus exposure and HLA in healthy donors. Study details: The 120 or so validation repertoires used a platform that matched the one used for the 550 to 800 first-cohort repertoires, as a later analysis reported.

Germline CDR1 is MDHEN and CDR2 is SYDVKM. The length of the CDR3 is 14 residues. Trimming removed 3 bases from V and 2 bases from J, with 11 bases in between. Clones were read by immunoSEQ multiplex PCR, and TCRdb kept only the in-frame ones, dropping some. The table lists under 200,000 clones, less than 95% of them singletons, with around 2.7% in the top ten. The source is a woman aged 18-29 years in good health and CMV-seropositive. Sample: PBMCs. The chain has TRBV28 and TRBJ2-7, with a possible D match to TRBD1 (6 bases). The DNA for the CDR3 is TGTGCCAGCAGTTTGTTCAGGGGTCCCTACGAGCAGTACTTC. It encodes CASSLFRGPYEQYF.